One and the same sample provided the 12 T cell receptor beta chains below, sequenced in a study of T-cell memory formation after mild COVID-19. TCRdb itself ran the 5' RACE reads through MiXCR, one entry per CDR3 protein. The table lists about 210,000 distinct CDR3 sequences, around 27% of them singletons. The sample taken for sequencing was PBMCs or a T cell subset sorted from them (not recorded which). The receptor set was obtained from an adult woman who had mild COVID-19 (a few samples of this study predate the infection). Cell type and time point are not known.

This clonotype has just a few counts. The rearrangement joins TRBV6-2 or TRBV6-3 to TRBJ2-7, with TRBD1 matching over 8 bases. In germline, CDR1 is MNHEY, CDR2 SVGEGT. There are 13 residues in the CDR3. V gave up 2 bases and J gave up 7 bases; unmatched junction bases: 4. DNA for the CDR3: TGTGCCAGCAGTTACGGACAGGGCGGAGAGCAGTACTTC. Protein: CASSYGQGGEQYF.

This chain links TRBV5-1 with TRBJ2-2, with D possibly being TRBD1 (6 bases). Germline V CDR1 and CDR2: SGHRS, YFSETQ. This CDR3 spans 13 amino acids. V was trimmed by 6 bases and J by 3 bases, leaving 9 bases between them. CDR3 amino acids: CASNTGHTGELFF. CDR3 nucleotide sequence: TGCGCCAGCAACACAGGGCACACCGGGGAGCTGTTTTTT. The entire variable domain, with the rest obtained from reference TRBV5-1 and TRBJ2-2, is as follows: KAGVTQTPRYLIKTRGQQVTLSCSPISGHRSVSWYQQTPGQGLQFLFEYFSETQRNKGNFPGRFSGRQFSNSRSEMNVSTLELGDSALYLCASNTGHTGELFFGEGSRLTVL.

This clonotype was seen a handful of times. V gene TRBV7-6 combines with J gene TRBJ2-3; 7 bases align to TRBD1. CDR3 length equals 16 residues. CDR1 and CDR2 (germline): SGHVS, FNYEAQ. Trimming cost V 4 bases and J 0 bases; bases outside gene matches: 7. In DNA, the CDR3 is TGTGCCAGCAGCTCAGGACAGGCCGCTAGCACAGATACGCAGTATTTT. Translation: CASSSGQAASTDTQYF.

The V call is TRBV2, the J call TRBJ1-5; 8 nucleotides match TRBD1. This CDR3 region has 13 residues. The junction had 4 bases not matched to a gene; V was cut back by 6 bases and J by 6 bases. Germline V gives CDR1 SNHLY, CDR2 FYNNEI. The CDR3 nucleotides are TGTGCCAGCAGCCAGACAGGGGTTCAGCCCCAGCATTTT. This gives the protein CASSQTGVQPQHF.

This clonotype has just a few counts. V gene TRBV12-3 or TRBV12-4 combines with J gene TRBJ1-1; no definite D call. With 3 bases removed from V and 3 bases from J, the gap between germline ends came to 11 bases. The CDR3 extends over 14 amino acids. The CDR3 reads CASSLVIQYTEAFF. Written as DNA, the CDR3 is TGTGCCAGCAGTTTGGTTATTCAGTACACTGAAGCTTTCTTT.

This clonotype was seen a handful of times. V usage is TRBV7-9 and J usage is TRBJ2-1; perhaps TRBD2 as D (6 bases). The germline V and J ends were trimmed by 5 bases and 13 bases, with 18 bases remaining between them. The V gene's germline CDR1 is SEHNR and CDR2 FQNEAQ (reference sequence). CDR3 length equals 13 residues. The CDR3 bases are TGTGCCAGCAGCCTACCTTGGGGGGAGCTTCAGTTCTTC. Translation: CASSLPWGELQFF.

This rearrangement joins TRBV5-1 to TRBJ2-5; D may be TRBD1 or TRBD2 (5 bases each). The CDR3 has 14 residues. Trimming removed 1 base from V and 4 bases from J, with 11 bases in between. The germline V gene encodes CDR1 SGHRS and CDR2 YFSETQ. The CDR3 DNA follows: TGCGCCAGCAGCTTGCTCACAGGAGGAGAGACCCAGTACTTC. Translated, it gives CASSLLTGGETQYF.

The CDR3 region has the DNA TGTGCCAGCAGCTCTGAACCCGGACTAGCGGGGGCCCGGCAGTACTTC. Translating gives CASSSEPGLAGARQYF. The chain employs TRBV11-2 and TRBJ2-5; 13 positions match TRBD2. The V gene end was trimmed by 4 bases and the J gene end by 11 bases; junction bases not matched to a gene: 13. CDR1 SGHAT and CDR2 FQNNGV come from the germline V gene. The CDR3 has 16 residues.

This clonotype was seen repeatedly, ten times or more. V is TRBV28 and J is TRBJ2-1; 9 bases are shared with TRBD2. Germline values: CDR1 MDHEN, CDR2 SYDVKM. The V segment lost 3 bases and the J segment 4 bases; nucleotides outside the gene matches: 4. CDR3 length equals 15 residues. CDR3 nucleotide sequence: TGTGCCAGCAGTTTGGGCGGGAGGGTTTACAATGAGCAGTTCTTC. This encodes CASSLGGRVYNEQFF.

This clonotype showed up just a few times. This chain uses TRBV4-2 with TRBJ1-6; TRBD1 matches 7 bases. The J segment lost 0 bases and the V segment lost 6 bases, leaving 8 bases of the junction unmatched. Germline V gene data show CDR1 as LGHNA and CDR2 as YNFKEQ. The CDR3 consists of 17 residues. CDR3 region: CASRETGASSYNSPLHF. The CDR3 nucleotides are TGTGCCAGCAGAGAAACAGGGGCCAGCTCCTATAATTCACCCCTCCACTTT.

This chain uses TRBV4-1 with TRBJ2-1, with 10 bases identical to TRBD2. The J segment lost 6 bases and the V segment lost 3 bases, leaving 8 bases of the junction unmatched. In germline, CDR1 is MGHRA, CDR2 YSYEKL. This CDR3 comprises 16 residues. Here the CDR3 DNA reads TGCGCCAGCAGCCACGGGCTAGCGGGAGTCACCAATGAGCAGTTCTTC. Amino acid sequence: CASSHGLAGVTNEQFF.

This clonotype was seen a few times. The chain carries TRBV4-2 and TRBJ2-2; TRBD2 agrees at 14 bases. This CDR3 contains 19 residues. Germline values: CDR1 LGHNA, CDR2 YNFKEQ. With 1 base clipped from V and 8 bases from J, the junction kept 12 bases outside the gene matches. CDR3 sequence: CASSQGGLAGGSGMGELFF. In nucleotides, the CDR3 is TGTGCCAGCAGCCAAGGAGGACTAGCGGGAGGCAGTGGAATGGGGGAGCTGTTTTTT.